These 5 T cell receptor beta chains share one sample of origin, sequenced in a study of shared clonotypes between healthy human individuals. Some clones are missing from TCRdb's copy, which holds only in-frame ones; the method was immunoSEQ multiplex PCR. The table lists about 980,000 clones, 76% of them singletons, with approximately 1.5% in the top ten. The source material was memory CD4+ T cells sorted from blood. Regarding subset: CD45RA-negative fraction. These receptors came from a man aged 18-30 years in good health.

Concerning this clone itself: Distinct nucleotide sequences in the sample also encode this CDR3. The chain recombines TRBV19 with TRBJ2-7, with TRBD2 identical over 13 bases. J gave up 2 bases and V 6 bases, and 4 bases lay outside the gene matches. Germline loops: CDR1 LNHDA, CDR2 SQIVND (reference sequence). The CDR3 totals 15 residues. The CDR3 sequence is CASRTGTSGTYEQYF. The CDR3, as DNA: TGTGCCAGTAGGACGGGGACTAGCGGGACCTACGAGCAGTACTTC.

This clone came up a few times. The chain recombines TRBV28 with TRBJ1-2, with 7 nucleotides matching TRBD1. CDR3 size: 12 residues. In germline, CDR1 is MDHEN, CDR2 SYDVKM. Trimming cost V 4 bases and J 14 bases; bases outside gene matches: 10. CDR3 nucleotides: TGTGCCAGCAGTTACAAAGGGGGCCGCGGGACCTTC. This codes for CASSYKGGRGTF.

There are a few counts of this clone. The chain recombines TRBV7-9 with TRBJ2-6; no reliable D call. This CDR3 has 14 amino acids. Germline CDR1 and CDR2: SEHNR and FQNEAQ (reference sequence). The V and J ends lost 5 bases and 4 bases respectively, with 9 bases between them. This CDR3 reads CASSANWGANVLTF. The CDR3 DNA reads TGTGCCAGCAGCGCAAACTGGGGGGCCAACGTCCTGACTTTC. Based on the CDR3 plus reference TRBV7-9 and TRBJ2-6, the full variable domain is DTGVSQNPRHKITKRGQNVTFRCDPISEHNRLYWYRQTLGQGPEFLTYFQNEAQLEKSRLLSDRFSAERPKGSFSTLEIQRTEQGDSAMYLCASSANWGANVLTFGAGSRLTVL.

As to this clone: The same CDR3 can be traced to other DNA sequences in this sample. In nucleotides, the CDR3 is TGCGCCAGCAGCCGGTCCGGGACTAGCGAGTACGAGCAGTACTTC. It encodes CASSRSGTSEYEQYF. The chain recombines TRBV5-1 with TRBJ2-7; the match to TRBD2 covers 10 bases. V lost 4 bases, J lost 4 bases, and 8 bases stayed unmatched. Germline V lookup: CDR1 SGHRS, CDR2 YFSETQ. The CDR3 length is 15 residues.

The sample holds many counts of this clone. This chain links TRBV5-1 with TRBJ2-7, with D perhaps being TRBD1 or TRBD2 (7 bases each). CDR1 SGHRS and CDR2 YFSETQ come from the germline V gene. Trimming cost V 5 bases and J 4 bases, with 19 bases left between them. The CDR3 extends over 15 amino acids. The CDR3 loop is CASSSSTGRGYEQYF. The CDR3 DNA sequence: TGCGCCAGCAGTTCATCGACAGGGAGGGGATACGAGCAGTACTTC.